This section outlines one T cell receptor beta chain sequence together with its context. The data were taken from a study of blood T cell repertoires in COVID-19. Germline loops: CDR1 MNHEY, CDR2 SVGEGT. The CDR3 extends over 13 amino acids. V lost 0 bases and J lost 10; bases outside the gene matches: 5. The repertoire was sequenced with immunoSEQ multiplex PCR; TCRdb's copy has only in-frame clones and lacks some. The sample holds 200,000 or so clones, roughly 80% seen once. This sequence originates from a woman in her thirties with acute or convalescent COVID-19. Input material: peripheral blood. V is TRBV6-2 or TRBV6-3 and J is TRBJ1-1; 7 bases align to TRBD1. The CDR3 reads CASSYSTGQSAFF. In DNA, the CDR3 is TGTGCCAGCAGTTACTCGACAGGGCAATCAGCTTTCTTT.